A selection of T cell receptor beta chains follows, all from one sample in a study of OX40 agonist ivuxolimab in advanced cancers. Some clones are missing from TCRdb's copy, which holds only in-frame ones; the method was immunoSEQ multiplex PCR. The sample consists of just over 70,000 clones, 84% of them appearing once. Sequences were derived from CD4+ or CD8+ T cells sorted from blood, sampled in a trial of the OX40 agonist ivuxolimab. The receptors were sampled from an adult with an advanced solid tumor such as melanoma, head and neck, liver or kidney cancer. The CDR3 runs from the conserved cysteine through the conserved F or W. Each record gives: clone size, V gene, D gene, J gene, CDR3 protein, CDR3 DNA. A D gene is named only where the DNA matches it firmly. Clone size, where shown, is once, few, many, or a class for clones that have expanded.

once	TRBV30	.	TRBJ1-1	CAWRSPGTGLNTEAFF	TGTGCCTGGAGGAGTCCCGGGACGGGCCTGAACACTGAAGCTTTCTTT
.	TRBV29-1	.	TRBJ1-4	CSGGAGYEKLFF	TGCAGCGGTGGGGCCGGATATGAAAAACTGTTTTTT
.	TRBV5-4	TRBD1	TRBJ1-5	CASSLGGEGAQPQHF	TGTGCCAGCAGTTTAGGGGGCGAAGGGGCTCAGCCCCAGCATTTT
.	TRBV30	.	TRBJ2-1	CAWSVLRIASNEQFF	TGTGCCTGGAGTGTACTTCGGATAGCAAGCAATGAGCAGTTCTTC
.	TRBV11-1	.	TRBJ2-2	CASSLERFGELFF	TGTGCCAGCAGCTTAGAGCGGTTCGGGGAGCTGTTTTTT
.	TRBV18	.	TRBJ1-1	CASSPNTRGTEAFF	TGTGCCAGCTCACCGAACACCCGGGGCACTGAAGCTTTCTTT
.	TRBV19	.	TRBJ2-7	CASSISHPAAHEQYF	TGTGCCAGTAGTATAAGTCACCCCGCCGCCCACGAGCAGTACTTC
.	TRBV19	TRBD2	TRBJ2-7	CASTIGLAELNEQYF	TGTGCCAGTACCATTGGGCTAGCGGAACTTAACGAGCAGTACTTC
.	TRBV11-3	.	TRBJ2-5	CASSLSWGQTQETQYF	TGTGCCAGCAGCTTAAGTTGGGGGCAGACCCAAGAGACCCAGTACTTC
.	TRBV30	TRBD1	TRBJ1-1	CAWTAGGGTEAFF	TGTGCCTGGACCGCAGGGGGAGGAACTGAAGCTTTCTTT
.	TRBV4-3	TRBD2	TRBJ2-1	CASSQEGGIDNEQFF	TGCGCCAGCAGCCAAGAGGGGGGGATAGACAATGAGCAGTTCTTC
.	TRBV7-9	.	TRBJ1-6	CASSPDRAYNSPLHF	TGTGCCAGCAGCCCGGACAGAGCCTATAATTCACCCCTCCACTTT
.	TRBV5-5	TRBD1	TRBJ1-1	CASSLSGSDREKNTEAFF	TGTGCCAGCAGCTTGAGTGGAAGCGACAGGGAGAAGAACACTGAAGCTTTCTTT
.	TRBV4-3	TRBD1	TRBJ1-2	CASSQGYGTGEAYGYTF	TGCGCCAGCAGCCAAGGATACGGGACAGGGGAAGCCTATGGCTACACCTTC
.	TRBV27	TRBD2	TRBJ2-4	CASSLLAGGINIQYF	TGTGCCAGCAGTTTATTAGCGGGAGGCATAAACATTCAGTACTTC
.	TRBV6-1	.	TRBJ1-2	CASSLDPLGGYTF	TGTGCCAGCAGTCTGGACCCCCTCGGGGGCTACACCTTC
.	TRBV19	TRBD1	TRBJ1-1	CASTSGTGLLNTEAFF	TGTGCCAGTACCTCGGGGACAGGGCTCTTGAACACTGAAGCTTTCTTT
.	TRBV4-3	.	TRBJ2-7	CASSQVTGTRPYEQYF	TGCGCCAGCAGCCAGGTTACTGGGACCCGACCCTACGAGCAGTACTTC
.	TRBV28	.	TRBJ2-7	CASSYPQGIAEQYF	TGTGCCAGCAGTTACCCACAGGGTATCGCCGAGCAGTACTTC
.	TRBV12-5	.	TRBJ1-1	CASGLSTGDNTEAFF	TGTGCTAGTGGTCTTTCGACCGGCGATAACACTGAAGCTTTCTTT
.	TRBV7-2	TRBD1	TRBJ1-1	CASSPLTGGTEAFF	TGTGCCAGCAGCCCCTTGACAGGGGGCACTGAAGCTTTCTTT
.	TRBV7-3	.	TRBJ2-1	CASSLGFSSYNEQFF	TGTGCCAGCAGCTTAGGCTTTAGCTCCTACAATGAGCAGTTCTTC
.	TRBV7-9	.	TRBJ2-7	CASSLARGSEQYF	TGTGCCAGCAGCTTAGCTCGGGGTAGCGAGCAGTACTTC
.	TRBV7-2	TRBD1	TRBJ2-7	CASSTSGTGVYEQYF	TGTGCCAGCAGCACCTCCGGGACAGGGGTGTACGAGCAGTACTTC
.	TRBV2	.	TRBJ1-4	CASLGGLNEKLFF	TGTGCCAGCCTCGGGGGGTTAAATGAAAAACTGTTTTTT
.	TRBV27	.	TRBJ1-1	CASSLGGDRNTEAFF	TGTGCCAGCAGTTTAGGTGGGGATAGGAACACTGAAGCTTTCTTT
.	TRBV11-1	.	TRBJ2-5	CASLGQETQYF	TGTGCCAGTCTCGGGCAAGAGACCCAGTACTTC
.	TRBV6-6	TRBD1	TRBJ1-1	CASSPGTGDPEAFF	TGTGCCAGCAGCCCCGGGACAGGCGACCCTGAGGCTTTCTTT